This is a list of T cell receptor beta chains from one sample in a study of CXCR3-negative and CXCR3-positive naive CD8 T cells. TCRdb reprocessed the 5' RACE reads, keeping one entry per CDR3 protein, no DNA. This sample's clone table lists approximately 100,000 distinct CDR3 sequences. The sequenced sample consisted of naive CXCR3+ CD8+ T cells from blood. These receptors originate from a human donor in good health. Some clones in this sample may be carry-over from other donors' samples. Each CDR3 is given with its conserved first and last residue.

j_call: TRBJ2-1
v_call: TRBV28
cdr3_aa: CASSFGWGLSYNEQFF

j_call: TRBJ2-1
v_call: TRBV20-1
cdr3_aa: CSATSSGGPSYNEQFF

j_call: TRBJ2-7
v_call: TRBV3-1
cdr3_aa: CASSQDSFGPYEDPEQYF

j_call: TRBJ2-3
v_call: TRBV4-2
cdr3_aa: CASSFRGREADTQYF

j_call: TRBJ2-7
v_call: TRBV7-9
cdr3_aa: CASSPPGQPYEQYF

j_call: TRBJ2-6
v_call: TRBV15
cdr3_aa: CATSRAAGANVLTF

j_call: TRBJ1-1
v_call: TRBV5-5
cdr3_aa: CASSSTGTGNTEAFF

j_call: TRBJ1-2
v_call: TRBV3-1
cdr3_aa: CASSLTGTVYGYTF

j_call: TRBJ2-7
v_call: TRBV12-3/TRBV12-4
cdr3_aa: CATSGGPNNDYEQYF

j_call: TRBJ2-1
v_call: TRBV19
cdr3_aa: CASSPGVQVNEQFF

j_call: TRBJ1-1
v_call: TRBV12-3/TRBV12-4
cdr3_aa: CASSDPSEEAFF

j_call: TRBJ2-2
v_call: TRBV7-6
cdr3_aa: CASSPDDYRGRTGELFF

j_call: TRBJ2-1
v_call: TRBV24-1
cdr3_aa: CATSDLDPAGAYNEQFF

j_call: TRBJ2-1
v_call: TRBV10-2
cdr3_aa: CASKSGNEQFF

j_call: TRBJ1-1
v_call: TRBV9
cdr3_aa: CASSDQAHTEAFF

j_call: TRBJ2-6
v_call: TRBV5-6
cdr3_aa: CASSLVISGANVLTF

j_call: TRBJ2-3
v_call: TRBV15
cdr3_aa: CATSRGGDTQYF

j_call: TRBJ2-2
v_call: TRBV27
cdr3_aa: CASSLRLNTGELFF

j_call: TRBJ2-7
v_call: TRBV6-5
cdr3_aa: CASRSTSGGFYEQYF

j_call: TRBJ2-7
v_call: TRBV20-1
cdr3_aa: CSAKDDRDLYEQYF

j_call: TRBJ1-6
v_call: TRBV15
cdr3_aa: CATSSENSPLHF

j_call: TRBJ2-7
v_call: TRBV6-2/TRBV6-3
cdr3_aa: CASSYGTDSYEQYF

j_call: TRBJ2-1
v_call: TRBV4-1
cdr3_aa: CASSHLLGGYYNEQFF

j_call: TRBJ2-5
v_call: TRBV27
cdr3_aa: CASSLDGETQYF

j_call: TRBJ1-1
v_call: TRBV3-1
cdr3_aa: CASSFAKNTEAFF

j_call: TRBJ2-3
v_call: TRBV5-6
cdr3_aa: CASTARFSGATSTDTQYF

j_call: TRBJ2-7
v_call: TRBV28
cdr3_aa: CASSHPRDSGYEQYF

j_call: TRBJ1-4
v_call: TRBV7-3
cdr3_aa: CASSPSGEKLFF

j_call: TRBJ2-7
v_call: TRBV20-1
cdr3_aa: CSARDQGTYEQYF

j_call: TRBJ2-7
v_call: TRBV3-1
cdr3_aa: CASSQESLAVSYEQYF

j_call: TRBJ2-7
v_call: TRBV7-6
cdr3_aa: CASSLGTGDWEQYF

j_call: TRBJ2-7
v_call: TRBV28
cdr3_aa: CASSGRDRGYEQYF

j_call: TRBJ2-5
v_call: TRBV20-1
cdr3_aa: CSASAGDPGETQYF

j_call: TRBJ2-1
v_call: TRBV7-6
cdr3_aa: CASSLLTGSYNEQFF

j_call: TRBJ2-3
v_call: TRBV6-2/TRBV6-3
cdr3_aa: CASSYSTGRSTDTPYF

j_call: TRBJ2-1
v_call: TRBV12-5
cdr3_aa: CASGHGVINEQFF

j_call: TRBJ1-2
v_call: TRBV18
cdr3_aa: CASSQTGQRIPQANYGYTF

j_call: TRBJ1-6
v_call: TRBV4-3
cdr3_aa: CASTQELHGDSPLHF

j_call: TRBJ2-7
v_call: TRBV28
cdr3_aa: CASSFYRGKFGEQYF

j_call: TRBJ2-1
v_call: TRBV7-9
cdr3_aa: CASSPGGILPAYNEQFF

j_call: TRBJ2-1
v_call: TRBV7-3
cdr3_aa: CASSLSGLAGHNEQFF

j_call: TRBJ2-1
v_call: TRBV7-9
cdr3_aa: CASSSGVAGALYEQFF

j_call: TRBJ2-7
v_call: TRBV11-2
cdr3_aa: CASSPTDVYEQYF

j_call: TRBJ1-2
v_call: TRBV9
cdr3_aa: CASSPGGQGYSNYGYTF

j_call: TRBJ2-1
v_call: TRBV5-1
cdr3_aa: CASSSDLSLGYEQFF

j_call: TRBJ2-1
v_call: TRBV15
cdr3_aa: CATSRDLTVLNNEQFF

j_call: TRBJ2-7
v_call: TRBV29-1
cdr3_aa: CSARLAETYEQYF

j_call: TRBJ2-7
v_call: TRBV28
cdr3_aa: CASSFPRVEQYF

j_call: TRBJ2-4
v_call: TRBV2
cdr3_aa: CASISGLASGAKNIQYF

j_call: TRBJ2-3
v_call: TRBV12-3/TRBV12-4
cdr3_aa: CASRLRETTDTQYF

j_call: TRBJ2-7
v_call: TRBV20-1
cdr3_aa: CSARDLRLADRYEQYF

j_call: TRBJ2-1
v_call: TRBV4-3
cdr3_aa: CASSHAMGEQFF

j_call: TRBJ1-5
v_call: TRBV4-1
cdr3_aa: CASSQSGHPSNQPQHF